This T cell receptor beta chain was captured in a study of T cell responses to AZD1222 COVID-19 vaccine. Study outcomes and limitations: White British donors predominated, females outnumbered males, and clonal diversity was possibly underestimated. Variant regions that are unmutated are reportedly the target of nearly half of spike-specific TCRs. It was only after the peak T cell response that any repertoires were sampled.

Points on this clone: Its antigen is undetermined.

Libraries were prepared by immunoSEQ multiplex PCR; TCRdb keeps only in-frame clonotypes and omits some of them. The data contain about 160,000 clones, 75% to 90% of them seen just once; the ten biggest clones take up about 6.9%. The V end lost 3 bases, the J end lost 2 bases, and 15 bases lay between the germline ends. This CDR3 has 16 residues. CDR1 and CDR2 from the germline V gene are SGHTS and YDEGEE. The sequence derives from an adult in good health. J is TRBJ1-5 and V is TRBV5-8, with D possibly being TRBD1 (5 bases). Sequences were derived from peripheral blood, sampled on day 0 of AZD1222 vaccination. CDR3 DNA: TGTGCCAGCAGCTGGGAAGGGACCTGGGGCAATCAGCCCCAGCATTTT. Encoded protein: CASSWEGTWGNQPQHF. Looking up the rest from reference TRBV5-8 and TRBJ1-5 gives the full variable domain: EAGVTQSPTHLIKTRGQQATLRCSPISGHTSVYWYQQALGLGLQFLLWYDEGEERNRGNFPPRFSGRQFPNYSSELNVNALELEDSALYLCASSWEGTWGNQPQHFGDGTRLSIL.